Sequencing of this T cell receptor (beta chain) was carried out in a study of T-cell reconstitution after alpha-beta-depleted transplantation in children. Using unique molecular identifiers, the investigators prepared the TCRbeta library. TCRdb reprocessed the PCR reads via MiXCR and lists one record per CDR3 protein. The table records about 830,000 distinct CDR3 sequences, around 15% of them present only once. Trimming cost V 1 base and J 1 base, with 20 bases left between them. The length of the CDR3 is 18 residues. From germline, CDR1 is SGHRS and CDR2 YFSETQ. This sequence was found in a male patient aged 10-17 years who had a stem cell transplant for acute lymphoblastic leukemia, so the T cells may come from the graft donor. Sequenced material: PBMCs, mostly from graft donor cells, taken 360 days after TCRalphabeta/CD19-depleted stem cell transplant. The V and J genes are TRBV5-1 and TRBJ1-1; D is undetermined. The CDR3 DNA follows: TGCGCCAGCAGCTTGAATTTCCGCACGCTTCAGAAGAACACTGAAGCTTTCTTT. This sequence encodes CASSLNFRTLQKNTEAFF.